This TCR beta chain was sequenced for a study of T-cell reconstitution after alpha-beta-depleted transplantation in children. This CDR3 contains 17 residues. Losses at the gene ends were 0 bases for V and 2 bases for J; bases not matched to a gene: 6. CDR1 LGHNT and CDR2 FRNRAP come from the germline V gene. In its sample, this clonotype was seen many times. Its antigen remains unidentified. Preparation of the TCRbeta library used unique molecular identifiers. TCRdb passed the PCR reads through MiXCR, listing each CDR3 protein once. The sample has 200,000 to 250,000 distinct CDR3 sequences, 9.5% to 13% seen once; the top ten hold roughly 27%. Study-level findings and limits: The authors attributed T-cell counts and diversity one year after transplant mostly to newly produced T cells. It was reported that alpha-beta T cells came from several hundred expanded graft clones (about two months after transplant).

V usage is TRBV12-5 and J usage is TRBJ2-3, with 9 bases matching TRBD2. The TCR comes from a child younger than two with acute myeloid leukemia, due to receive a stem cell transplant. Sample: PBMCs, taken before TCRalphabeta/CD19-depleted stem cell transplant. The CDR3: CASGLVLAGVYTDTQYF. The CDR3, as DNA: TGTGCTAGTGGTTTGGTATTAGCGGGAGTCTACACAGATACGCAGTATTTT.